Presented here are 3 T cell receptor beta chains from one specimen sequenced in a study of blood T cell repertoires in COVID-19 (dated by TCRdb to 2020 to 2022). The method was the immunoSEQ multiplex PCR assay. Held by TCRdb, this immuneACCESS table contains in-frame sequences only and omits some clones. Under half of the omission traces to an unresolved V gene where checked; the cause of the rest is unknown. The sample yields under 250,000 clones; more than 70% were counted once. Jointly, the top ten make up under 8% of the sample. The sequencing input was peripheral blood. The receptors originated from a woman in her 30s with COVID-19, enrolled during active disease.

Turning to this clone: The sample carries other DNA sequences with the same CDR3. The J gene is TRBJ2-7, the V gene TRBV2; TRBD1 matches 7 bases. CDR1 SNHLY and CDR2 FYNNEI come from the germline V gene. The CDR3 contains 13 residues. Trimming removed 4 bases from V and 4 bases from J; junction bases left unmatched: 4. Here the CDR3 DNA reads TGTGCCAGCAGTGGGACAGGCGGGTACGAGCAGTACTTC. Protein product: CASSGTGGYEQYF.

This clone has just a few counts. The chain couples TRBV29-1 to TRBJ1-1, with TRBD1 identical over 7 bases. Per germline, CDR1 SQVTM and CDR2 ANQGSEA. J gave up 5 bases and V 7 bases, and 7 bases lay outside the gene matches. The CDR3 has 12 residues. CDR3 protein: CSGLQGRTEAFF. The DNA for the CDR3 is TGCAGCGGTTTACAGGGGAGGACTGAAGCTTTCTTT.

The chain is built from TRBV10-3 and TRBJ2-5; weak D call: TRBD1 (6 bases). This CDR3 is built from 11 residues. The germline V and J ends were trimmed by 3 bases and 10 bases, with 9 bases remaining between them. The V gene's germline CDR1 is ENHRY and CDR2 SYGVKD. CDR3 nucleotides: TGTGCCATCAGTGATCAGGGGATCCAGTACTTC. The encoded protein is CAISDQGIQYF.